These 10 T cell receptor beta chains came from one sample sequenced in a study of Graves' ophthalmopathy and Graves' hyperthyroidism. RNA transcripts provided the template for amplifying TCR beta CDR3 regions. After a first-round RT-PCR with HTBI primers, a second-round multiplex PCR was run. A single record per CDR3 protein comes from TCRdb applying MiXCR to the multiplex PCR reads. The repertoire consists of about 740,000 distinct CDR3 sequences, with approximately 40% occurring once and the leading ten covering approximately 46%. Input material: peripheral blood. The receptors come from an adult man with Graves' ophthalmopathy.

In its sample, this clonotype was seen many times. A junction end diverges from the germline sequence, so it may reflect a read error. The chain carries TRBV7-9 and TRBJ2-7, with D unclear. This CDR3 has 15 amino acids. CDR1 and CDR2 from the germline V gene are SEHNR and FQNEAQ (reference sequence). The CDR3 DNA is TGCGCCAGCAGCTTGGTAGGTACAGCCCCAGACGAGCAGTACTTC. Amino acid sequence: CASSLVGTAPDEQYF.

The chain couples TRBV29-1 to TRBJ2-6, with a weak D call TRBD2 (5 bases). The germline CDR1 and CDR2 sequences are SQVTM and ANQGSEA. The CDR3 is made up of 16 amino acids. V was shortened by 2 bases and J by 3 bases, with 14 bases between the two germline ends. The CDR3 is CSVEWLAGDGANVLTF. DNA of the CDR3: TGCAGCGTTGAATGGCTAGCCGGGGATGGGGCCAACGTCCTGACTTTC.

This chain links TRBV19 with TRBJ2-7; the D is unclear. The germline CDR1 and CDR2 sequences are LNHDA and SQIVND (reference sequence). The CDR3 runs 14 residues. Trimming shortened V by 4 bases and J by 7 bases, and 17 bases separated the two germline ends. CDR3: CASSTNPDAAEQYF. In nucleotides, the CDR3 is TGTGCCAGTAGTACAAACCCGGACGCCGCGGAGCAGTACTTC.

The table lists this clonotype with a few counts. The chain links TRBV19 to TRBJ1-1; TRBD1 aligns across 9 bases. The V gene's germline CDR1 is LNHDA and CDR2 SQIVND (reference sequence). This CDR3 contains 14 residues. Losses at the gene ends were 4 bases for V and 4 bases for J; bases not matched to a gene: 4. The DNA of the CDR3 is TGTGCCAGTAGTACACAGGGGGCCATCACTGAAGCTTTCTTT. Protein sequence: CASSTQGAITEAFF.

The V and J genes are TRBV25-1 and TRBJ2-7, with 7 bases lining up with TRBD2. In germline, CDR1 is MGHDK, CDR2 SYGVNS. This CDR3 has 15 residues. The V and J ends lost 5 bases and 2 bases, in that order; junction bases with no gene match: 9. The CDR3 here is CASSLSSGVTYEQYF. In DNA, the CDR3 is TGTGCCAGCAGTTTATCTAGCGGAGTCACCTACGAGCAGTACTTC.

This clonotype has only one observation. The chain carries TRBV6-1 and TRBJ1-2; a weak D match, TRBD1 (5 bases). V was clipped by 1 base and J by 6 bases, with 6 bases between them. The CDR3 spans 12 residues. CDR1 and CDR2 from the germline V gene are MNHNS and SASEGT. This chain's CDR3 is CASSEGGDGYTF. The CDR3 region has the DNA TGTGCCAGCAGTGAAGGGGGCGATGGCTACACCTTC.

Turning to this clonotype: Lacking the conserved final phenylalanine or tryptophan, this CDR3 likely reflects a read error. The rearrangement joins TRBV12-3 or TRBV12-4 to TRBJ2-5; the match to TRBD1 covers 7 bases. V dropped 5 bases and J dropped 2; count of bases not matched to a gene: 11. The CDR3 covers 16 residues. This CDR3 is CASSHGTEKPQETQYV. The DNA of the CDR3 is TGTGCCAGCAGTCACGGGACAGAGAAGCCACAAGAGACCCAGTACGTC.

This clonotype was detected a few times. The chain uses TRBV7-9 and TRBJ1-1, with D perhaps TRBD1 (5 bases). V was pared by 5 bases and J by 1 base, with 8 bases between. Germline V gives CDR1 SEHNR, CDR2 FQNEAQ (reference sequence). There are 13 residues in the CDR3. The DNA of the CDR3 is TGTGCCAGCAGCCGGGACCCGAACACTGAAGCTTTCTTT. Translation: CASSRDPNTEAFF.

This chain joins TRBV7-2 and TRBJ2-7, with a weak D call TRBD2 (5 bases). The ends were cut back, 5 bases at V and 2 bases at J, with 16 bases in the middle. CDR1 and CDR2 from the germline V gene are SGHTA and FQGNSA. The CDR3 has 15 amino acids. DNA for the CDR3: TGTGCCAGCAGCGCCCTCGGGAAGGCCACCTACGAGCAGTACTTC. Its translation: CASSALGKATYEQYF. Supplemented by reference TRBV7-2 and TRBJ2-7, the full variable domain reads GAGVSQSPSNKVTEKGKDVELRCDPISGHTALYWYRQSLGQGLEFLIYFQGNSAPDKSGLPSDRFSAERTGGSVSTLTIQRTQQEDSAVYLCASSALGKATYEQYFGPGTRLTVT.

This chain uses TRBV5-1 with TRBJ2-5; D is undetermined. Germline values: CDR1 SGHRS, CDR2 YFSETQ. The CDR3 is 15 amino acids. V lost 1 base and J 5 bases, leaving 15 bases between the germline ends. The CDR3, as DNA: TGCGCCAGCAGCTTGTCCAGCTTACTTGGGGAGACCCAGTACTTC. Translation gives CASSLSSLLGETQYF. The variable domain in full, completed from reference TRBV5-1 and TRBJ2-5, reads KAGVTQTPRYLIKTRGQQVTLSCSPISGHRSVSWYQQTPGQGLQFLFEYFSETQRNKGNFPGRFSGRQFSNSRSEMNVSTLELGDSALYLCASSLSSLLGETQYFGPGTRLLVL.